A single sample gave rise to the 26 T cell receptor beta chains below, sequenced in a study of blood T cells in healthy people across ages. A J-beta primer mix and a sample-barcoded 5' primer were used in a second PCR of roughly 6 to 12 cycles. TCRdb recomputed calls from the 5' RACE reads with MiXCR, one row per CDR3 protein. The table has 750,000 to 950,000 distinct CDR3 sequences, roughly 25% seen once. The same sample was also used in a study of T cells of mothers and their children.

Sequenced: blood. The origin of the receptors is a boy younger than 18 in good health.

The chain recombines TRBV7-9 with TRBJ2-1; 7 bases match TRBD2. The J call is in doubt because the DNA end fits TRBJ2-5 better. Looked up from germline, CDR1 is SEHNR and CDR2 is FQNEAQ (reference sequence). CDR3 length equals 15 residues. The CDR3 sequence: CASSSPGAGRETQYF. The CDR3 DNA sequence: TGTGCCAGCAGCTCACCCGGAGCGGGGCGGGAGACCCAGTACTTC.

V usage is TRBV7-8 and J usage is TRBJ1-1; D is ambiguous. CDR3 size: 12 residues. The V and J ends lost 5 bases and 8 bases respectively, with 12 bases between them. Germline V CDR1 and CDR2: SGHVS, FQNEAQ. The CDR3 loop is CASSPTQHEAFF. In nucleotides, the CDR3 is TGTGCCAGCAGCCCAACTCAGCACGAAGCTTTCTTT.

To note about this clonotype: The CDR3 ends on some other residue instead of the conserved phenylalanine or tryptophan, so this is likely a read error. The V call is TRBV2, the J call TRBJ2-3, with 9 bases fitting TRBD1. The CDR3 has 14 amino acids. J gave up 6 bases and V 4 bases, and 5 bases lay outside the gene matches. The germline gives CDR1 SNHLY, CDR2 FYNNEI. The CDR3 region is CASSGDRGWDTQYS. The DNA of the CDR3 is TGTGCCAGCAGTGGCGACAGGGGGTGGGATACGCAGTATTCT.

The rearrangement links TRBV24-1 to TRBJ2-1, with 12 bases matching TRBD1. Trimming removed 3 bases from V and 10 bases from J; junction bases left unmatched: 3. CDR3 size: 14 residues. Germline V lookup: CDR1 KGHDR, CDR2 SFDVKD. The chain's CDR3 is CATSDGTGGVEQFF. The CDR3 nucleotides are TGTGCCACCAGTGATGGGACAGGGGGCGTCGAGCAGTTCTTC.

This chain connects TRBV20-1 to TRBJ1-1, with TRBD1 as a possible D gene (6 bases). The CDR3 has 13 amino acids. Trimming left V 6 bases short and J 1 base short, with 12 bases between. Germline CDR1 DFQATT, CDR2 SNEGSKA (reference sequence). CDR3 nucleotides: TGCAGTGCATCGGCAGGGGAGAACACTGAAGCTTTCTTT. Translated: CSASAGENTEAFF.

This sequence joins TRBV28 and TRBJ1-6, with 9 bases aligning to TRBD1. This CDR3 spans 15 amino acids. Trimming cost V 3 bases and J 7 bases; bases outside gene matches: 4. CDR1 and CDR2 (germline): MDHEN, SYDVKM. DNA for the CDR3: TGTGCCAGCAGTTTGGGGACAGGGTACAATTCACCCCTCCACTTT. Amino acid sequence: CASSLGTGYNSPLHF.

The V call is TRBV28, the J call TRBJ2-1, with 7 bases identical to TRBD1. The CDR3 is 13 amino acids. V shed 5 bases, J shed 10 bases, and the junction held 8 bases outside the gene matches. Per the germline V gene, CDR1 is MDHEN and CDR2 is SYDVKM. CDR3: CASSPNLGQEQFF. DNA of the CDR3: TGTGCCAGCAGTCCTAACTTGGGACAGGAGCAGTTCTTC. Full variable domain (remainder filled in from reference TRBV28 and TRBJ2-1): DVKVTQSSRYLVKRTGEKVFLECVQDMDHENMFWYRQDPGLGLRLIYFSYDVKMKEKGDIPEGYSVSREKKERFSLILESASTNQTSMYLCASSPNLGQEQFFGPGTRLTVL.

The V gene is TRBV3-1, the J gene TRBJ1-1; TRBD1 matches at 8 bases. The CDR3 length is 13 residues. The junction had 0 bases not matched to a gene; V was cut back by 2 bases and J by 4 bases. CDR1 is LGHDT, CDR2 YNNKEL, per germline (reference sequence). The DNA for the CDR3 is TGTGCCAGCAGCCAACAGGGGGCCACTGAAGCTTTCTTT. Protein: CASSQQGATEAFF.

The genes are TRBV4-2 and TRBJ2-5, with TRBD2 as a possible D gene (6 bases). V lost 0 bases to trimming and J lost 13 bases, with 15 bases between them. This CDR3 is built from 13 residues. Germline V lookup: CDR1 LGHNA, CDR2 YNFKEQ. CDR3 in amino acids: CASSQDPVRDLYF. CDR3 in DNA: TGTGCCAGCAGCCAAGATCCAGTCCGGGACTTGTACTTC.

This chain uses TRBV20-1 with TRBJ2-7; D is unclear. Germline CDR1 and CDR2: DFQATT and SNEGSKA (reference sequence). V lost 0 bases and J 3 bases, leaving 12 bases between the germline ends. This CDR3 region has 14 residues. CDR3 sequence: CSARDPVWVYEQYF. The DNA of the CDR3 is TGCAGTGCTAGAGATCCCGTTTGGGTCTACGAGCAGTACTTC.

V is TRBV11-1 and J is TRBJ1-1; no clear D gene. V lost 2 bases and J lost 4, with 14 bases in between. This CDR3 contains 15 residues. CDR1 is SGHAT and CDR2 is FQDESV in the germline V gene (reference sequence). This CDR3 reads CASSLRMAEVTEAFF. The CDR3 DNA follows: TGTGCCAGCAGCTTAAGAATGGCGGAAGTCACTGAAGCTTTCTTT. The full variable domain, in which reference TRBV11-1 and TRBJ1-1 provide the parts outside the CDR3, is EAEVAQSPRYKITEKSQAVAFWCDPISGHATLYWYRQILGQGPELLVQFQDESVVDDSQLPKDRFSAERLKGVDSTLKIQPAELGDSAMYLCASSLRMAEVTEAFFGQGTRLTVV.

The chain links TRBV12-3 or TRBV12-4 to TRBJ2-1; TRBD2 aligns across 8 bases. With 6 bases clipped from V and 8 bases from J, the junction kept 12 bases outside the gene matches. The CDR3 has 15 residues. CDR3 nucleotide sequence: TGTGCCAGCAGCCTTACTAGCGGCTCCGCCGATGAGCAGTTCTTC. This translates into CASSLTSGSADEQFF.

CDR3 region: CASSEYGNRAAYEQYF. In DNA, the CDR3 is TGTGCCAGCAGTGAATACGGAAACAGGGCCGCCTACGAGCAGTACTTC. The rearrangement links TRBV25-1 to TRBJ2-7; D might be TRBD1 (6 bases). CDR1 MGHDK and CDR2 SYGVNS come from the germline V gene. The V end was cut by 0 bases, the J end by 2 bases, with 14 bases between. The CDR3 is 16 amino acids.

The CDR3 DNA is TGTGCCTGGAGTGTACAGGGCAGGCATTATGGCTACACCTTC. This encodes CAWSVQGRHYGYTF. This chain uses TRBV30 with TRBJ1-2; tentatively, D is TRBD1 (6 bases). The length of the CDR3 is 14 residues. Germline V lookup: CDR1 GTSNPN, CDR2 SVGIG (reference sequence). Trimming removed 0 bases at V and 5 bases at J, with 13 bases between.

The chain employs TRBV5-1 and TRBJ1-1; 7 nucleotides line up with TRBD1. V lost 4 bases, J lost 5 bases, and 8 bases stayed unmatched. In germline, CDR1 is SGHRS, CDR2 YFSETQ. The CDR3 is made up of 14 amino acids. The CDR3 reads CASSDSDRDTEAFF. Written as DNA, the CDR3 is TGCGCCAGCAGCGACTCTGACAGGGATACTGAAGCTTTCTTT.

The V call is TRBV6-1, the J call TRBJ2-7, with TRBD2 matching over 8 bases. Trimming took 5 bases from V and 0 from J; bases not matched to a gene: 12. The CDR3 is 17 residues long. The germline CDR1 and CDR2 sequences are MNHNS and SASEGT. DNA of the CDR3: TGTGCCAGCAGTCGGGGGGGCCCGCAATTCAACTCCTACGAGCAGTACTTC. Translation: CASSRGGPQFNSYEQYF.

This clonotype was observed a handful of times. The chain is built from TRBV29-1 and TRBJ2-3; D possibly corresponds to TRBD1 (6 bases). This CDR3 spans 13 amino acids. The V end lost 3 bases, the J end lost 4 bases, and 11 bases lay between the germline ends. Per germline, CDR1 SQVTM and CDR2 ANQGSEA. In DNA form, the CDR3 reads TGCAGCGTTGACAGGGGATCGCCAGATACGCAGTATTTT. This codes for CSVDRGSPDTQYF.

The chain combines TRBV27 with TRBJ1-1; 7 bases agree with TRBD1. J gave up 0 bases and V 8 bases, and 6 bases lay outside the gene matches. In germline, CDR1 is MNHEY, CDR2 SMNVEV (reference sequence). The CDR3 consists of 14 residues. CDR3 DNA sequence: TGTGCCAGCCTACCTACAGGGGTGAACACTGAAGCTTTCTTT. This sequence encodes CASLPTGVNTEAFF.

The CDR3 coding sequence is TGTGCCAGCAGCCAGGACACTTTGAACACTGAAGCTTTCTTT. As protein: CASSQDTLNTEAFF. The chain combines TRBV3-1 with TRBJ1-1; perhaps TRBD1 as D (5 bases). V was clipped by 3 bases and J by 0 bases, with 8 bases between them. This CDR3 is built from 14 residues. Germline-derived CDR1 and CDR2 are LGHDT and YNNKEL (reference sequence).

This chain connects TRBV29-1 to TRBJ2-5, with D maybe TRBD1 (6 bases). This CDR3 has 15 residues. The germline V gene has CDR1 SQVTM and CDR2 ANQGSEA. Between the trimmed V and J ends, which lost 4 bases and 11 bases, there was a span of 26 bases. Here the CDR3 reads CSVGRQGSGSYKQYF. CDR3 coding DNA: TGCAGCGTTGGGCGCCAGGGGTCGGGTAGCTACAAGCAGTACTTC. Full variable domain (outside the CDR3, taken from reference TRBV29-1 and TRBJ2-5): SAVISQKPSRDICQRGTSLTIQCQVDSQVTMMFWYRQQPGQSLTLIATANQGSEATYESGFVIDKFPISRPNLTFSTLTVSNMSPEDSSIYLCSVGRQGSGSYKQYFGPGTRLLVL.

The CDR3 DNA follows: TGTGCCAGCAGCTTAGAATATTACGAGCAGTACTTC. It is translated as CASSLEYYEQYF. The chain has TRBV11-2 and TRBJ2-7; D uncertain. V was pared by 0 bases and J by 4 bases, with 4 bases between. CDR3 size: 12 residues. CDR1 is SGHAT and CDR2 is FQNNGV in the germline V gene.

This clonotype was seen a single time. The genes are TRBV6-1 and TRBJ1-3; D gene uncertain. The V gene's germline CDR1 is MNHNS and CDR2 SASEGT. The CDR3 consists of 15 residues. The germline V and J ends were trimmed by 6 bases and 1 base, with 13 bases remaining between them. CDR3: CASSGGGGSGNTIYF. DNA for the CDR3: TGTGCCAGCAGCGGAGGAGGAGGGTCTGGAAACACCATATATTTT.

V gene TRBV7-2 combines with J gene TRBJ2-2; D is perhaps TRBD2 (7 bases). This CDR3 has 18 residues. Trimming removed 2 bases at V and 2 bases at J, with 18 bases between. Germline V gene data show CDR1 as SGHTA and CDR2 as FQGNSA. This chain's CDR3 is CASSLSLSRGHNTGELFF. In DNA, the CDR3 is TGTGCCAGCAGCTTAAGTTTATCGCGGGGGCATAACACCGGGGAGCTGTTTTTT.

This clonotype has a count of ten or more. The V call is TRBV5-1, the J call TRBJ1-6; D unresolved. The CDR3 totals 15 residues. Germline loops: CDR1 SGHRS, CDR2 YFSETQ. V was clipped by 4 bases and J by 9 bases, with 17 bases between them. This chain's CDR3 is CASSPVLVSSSPLHF. The CDR3, as DNA: TGCGCCAGCAGCCCGGTTTTAGTAAGTTCTTCACCCCTCCACTTT.

V gene TRBV29-1 combines with J gene TRBJ2-2; possibly TRBD1 for D (7 bases). The CDR3 covers 15 residues. CDR1 and CDR2 (germline): SQVTM, ANQGSEA. V lost 3 bases and J lost 5, with 16 bases in between. CDR3 sequence: CSVETSGGRTGELFF. In DNA form, the CDR3 reads TGCAGCGTTGAGACCTCAGGGGGGCGGACCGGGGAGCTGTTTTTT.

This clonotype has only a few counts. The J gene is TRBJ2-3, the V gene TRBV27; 10 bases agree with TRBD1. The CDR3 covers 16 residues. Germline V lookup: CDR1 MNHEY, CDR2 SMNVEV (reference sequence). The junction had 9 bases not matched to a gene; V was cut back by 5 bases and J by 4 bases. CDR3 in amino acids: CASSKVRTGGADTQYF. CDR3 DNA sequence: TGTGCCAGCAGTAAAGTACGGACAGGGGGGGCAGATACGCAGTATTTT.